This T cell receptor beta chain was documented in a study of spatial heterogeneity in lung cancer. For the study at large: Each time, sequencing found more beta-chain sequences than alpha-chain sequences.

The time point denotes: blood at routine non-recurrence follow-up after resection. Whole RNA from tumor, nontumor lung or frozen PBMC was sequenced unsorted. TCRdb reanalysed the 5' RACE reads using MiXCR and keeps one entry per CDR3 protein. The sample yields under 150,000 distinct CDR3 sequences, 9% to 15% seen once. The CDR3 is 17 amino acids. V trimming: 4 bases; J trimming: 1 base; junction bases outside the gene matches: 8. Germline assignment: CDR1 SGHDT and CDR2 YYEEEE. The source is a male donor with early-stage non-small cell lung cancer. Sample: PBMCs, taken at follow-up. The chain combines TRBV5-6 with TRBJ2-3, with 11 nucleotides matching TRBD2. The CDR3 spells CASSLTSGGLGTDTQYF. DNA of the CDR3: TGTGCCAGCAGCCTAACTAGCGGGGGCTTAGGCACAGATACGCAGTATTTT.